Below are 9 T cell receptor beta chains sequenced from a single sample in a study of blood T cell repertoires in COVID-19. Sequenced by immunoSEQ multiplex PCR; TCRdb stores in-frame clones only, minus some. The sample includes 250,000 to 300,000 clones, approximately 91% of them seen just once. The sequenced sample consisted of peripheral blood. These receptors were collected from a woman aged 30 to 39 with COVID-19, enrolled during active disease.

The V gene is TRBV5-4, the J gene TRBJ1-6; 7 bases agree with TRBD1. The CDR3 totals 13 residues. The germline V gene has CDR1 SGHNT and CDR2 YYREEE (reference sequence). Trimming took 10 bases from V and 4 from J; bases not matched to a gene: 5. CDR3 sequence: CAFEGQYNSPLHF. In DNA form, the CDR3 reads TGTGCCTTCGAGGGACAGTATAATTCACCCCTCCACTTT.

The chain couples TRBV5-6 to TRBJ1-2, with TRBD1 matching over 7 bases. V lost 5 bases to trimming and J lost 3 bases; unmatched junction nucleotides: 13. CDR3 length: 16 residues. CDR1 is SGHDT, CDR2 YYEEEE, per germline. The chain's CDR3 is CASSLATGRYDYGYTF. The CDR3 nucleotides read TGTGCCAGCAGTTTAGCGACAGGGAGGTACGACTATGGCTACACCTTC.

The genes are TRBV10-3 and TRBJ1-5, with D uncertain. Trimming took 3 bases from V and 9 from J, leaving 9 bases between them. The CDR3 extends over 12 amino acids. Germline lookup yields CDR1 ENHRY and CDR2 SYGVKD. The CDR3 DNA sequence: TGTGCCATCAGTGAAGAGGTACGGCCCCAGCATTTT. It yields the protein CAISEEVRPQHF.

The chain combines TRBV5-1 with TRBJ2-3; 7 positions agree with TRBD2. V lost 3 bases to trimming and J lost 2 bases; unmatched junction nucleotides: 9. The CDR3 length is 16 residues. The germline CDR1 and CDR2 sequences are SGHRS and YFSETQ. For the CDR3, the DNA is TGCGCCAGCAGCTCCTTCGCGGGAGCCCTCACAGATACGCAGTATTTT. Protein sequence: CASSSFAGALTDTQYF.

The CDR3 bases are TGCGCCAGCAGCCCCGGGACAGCACAAGAGACCCAGTACTTC. It is translated as CASSPGTAQETQYF. The chain carries TRBV5-1 and TRBJ2-5, with 7 bases identical to TRBD1. The CDR3 spans 14 residues. Germline CDR1 is SGHRS and CDR2 is YFSETQ. Germline trimming cut 4 bases from V and 2 bases from J; bases unmatched to any gene: 5.

The CDR3 nucleotides read TGTGCCAGTAAGGACACGTTGAACACTGAAGCTTTCTTT. It codes for CASKDTLNTEAFF. The V call is TRBV19, the J call TRBJ1-1, with a possible D match to TRBD1 (5 bases). This CDR3 has 13 residues. Germline V gene sequence: CDR1 LNHDA, CDR2 SQIVND (reference sequence). With 7 bases removed from V and 0 bases from J, the gap between germline ends came to 9 bases.

V is TRBV23-1 and J is TRBJ2-1, with D perhaps matching TRBD2 (6 bases). TRBV23-1 is placed among ORFs of uncertain function. Trimming left V 2 bases short and J 6 bases short, with 17 bases between. The CDR3 covers 16 residues. The CDR3 nucleotides are TGCGCCAGCAGTCAAGAAGACGGGACTCCGTTCAATGAGCAGTTCTTC. Amino acids: CASSQEDGTPFNEQFF.

This clone was seen only once. CDR3 bases: TGTGCCAGCAATGCGGGACAGCCTAATTCACCCCTCCACTTT. Amino acids: CASNAGQPNSPLHF. The chain is built from TRBV2 and TRBJ1-6, with 7 bases lining up with TRBD1. Trimming at V came to 7 bases and at J to 6 bases, leaving 6 bases not matched to a gene. The CDR3 has 14 amino acids. The germline gives CDR1 SNHLY, CDR2 FYNNEI.

The V and J genes are TRBV2 and TRBJ1-1, with no clear D. The CDR3 contains 12 residues. The ends were cut back, 3 bases at V and 5 bases at J, with 7 bases in the middle. CDR1 SNHLY and CDR2 FYNNEI come from the germline V gene. The CDR3 DNA sequence: TGTGCCAGCAGTGATTCCCAAACTGAAGCTTTCTTT. Its protein product is CASSDSQTEAFF.